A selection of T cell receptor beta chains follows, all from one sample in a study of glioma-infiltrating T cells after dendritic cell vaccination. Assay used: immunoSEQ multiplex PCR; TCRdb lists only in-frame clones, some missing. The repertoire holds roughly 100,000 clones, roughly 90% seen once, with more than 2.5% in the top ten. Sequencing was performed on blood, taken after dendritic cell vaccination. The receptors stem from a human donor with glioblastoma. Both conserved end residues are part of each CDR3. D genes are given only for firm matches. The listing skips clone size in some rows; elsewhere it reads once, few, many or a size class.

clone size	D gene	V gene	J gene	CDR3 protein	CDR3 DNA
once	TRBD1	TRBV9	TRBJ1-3	CASSSRDRGYSGNTIYF	TGTGCCAGCAGCAGCCGGGACAGGGGATACTCTGGAAACACCATATATTTT
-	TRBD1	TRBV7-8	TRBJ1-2	CASSAGRDRGGYTF	TGTGCCAGCAGCGCGGGCCGGGACAGGGGTGGCTACACCTTC
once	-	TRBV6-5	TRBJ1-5	CASSFLRGLGNQPQHF	TGTGCCAGCAGTTTCCTAAGAGGGCTGGGCAATCAGCCCCAGCATTTT
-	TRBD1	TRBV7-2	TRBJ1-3	CASSFTGARGNTIYF	TGTGCCAGCAGCTTCACAGGGGCGAGGGGAAACACCATATATTTT
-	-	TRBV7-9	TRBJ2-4	CASSSERARNIQYF	TGTGCCAGCAGCTCCGAGCGGGCCAGGAACATTCAGTACTTC
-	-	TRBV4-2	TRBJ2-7	CASSPGSGLSYEQYF	TGTGCCAGCAGTCCAGGTAGCGGTCTCTCCTACGAGCAGTACTTC
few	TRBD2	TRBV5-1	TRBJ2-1	CASSPRGLAGAHEQFF	TGCGCCAGCAGCCCCCGTGGACTAGCGGGAGCCCATGAGCAGTTCTTC
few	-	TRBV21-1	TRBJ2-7	CASPAGGPSSYEQYF	TGTGCCAGCCCCGCCGGCGGTCCGAGCTCCTACGAGCAGTACTTC
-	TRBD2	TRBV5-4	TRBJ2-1	CASSPLAGGGGNEQFF	TGTGCCAGCAGCCCCCTAGCGGGAGGAGGGGGAAATGAGCAGTTCTTC
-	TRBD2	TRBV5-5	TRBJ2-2	CASSPFRGRAIGELFF	TGTGCCAGCAGCCCGTTCCGCGGGAGGGCGATCGGGGAGCTGTTTTTT
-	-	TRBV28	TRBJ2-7	CASSLPGLGYEQYF	TGTGCCAGCAGTTTACCGGGACTGGGTTACGAGCAGTACTTC
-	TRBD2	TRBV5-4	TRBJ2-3	CASSFRLAENTDTQYF	TGTGCCAGCAGCTTTCGACTAGCGGAGAACACAGATACGCAGTATTTT
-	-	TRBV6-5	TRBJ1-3	CASSYSGTRGNTIYF	TGTGCCAGCAGTTACTCCGGAACTAGAGGAAACACCATATATTTT
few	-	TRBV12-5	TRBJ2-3	CASGSSSYLPGLTSTDTQYF	TGTGCTAGTGGTTCCTCCTCCTATTTACCGGGACTGACTAGCACAGATACGCAGTATTTT
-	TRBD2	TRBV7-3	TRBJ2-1	CASSSGGSSYNGQFF	TGTGCCAGCAGCTCGGGGGGATCATCCTACAATGGGCAGTTCTTC
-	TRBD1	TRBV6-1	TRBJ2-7	CASSDLWGRDRVTYEQYF	TGTGCCAGCAGTGATTTGTGGGGTCGGGACAGGGTCACCTACGAGCAGTACTTC
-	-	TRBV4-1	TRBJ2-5	CASSQDGQGMVETQYF	TGCGCCAGCAGCCAAGATGGGCAGGGGATGGTAGAGACCCAGTACTTC
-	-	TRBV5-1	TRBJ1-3	CASRPTEISGNTIYF	TGCGCCAGCAGGCCTACAGAGATCTCTGGAAACACCATATATTTT
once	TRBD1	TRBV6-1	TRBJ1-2	CASSKGQGSNYGYTF	TGTGCCAGCAGTAAAGGACAGGGATCGAACTATGGCTACACCTTC
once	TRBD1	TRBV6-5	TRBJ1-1	CASSRSTGDTEAFF	TGTGCCAGCAGTCGCTCGACAGGGGACACTGAAGCTTTCTTT
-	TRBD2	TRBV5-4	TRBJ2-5	CASSSSGGTQETQYF	TGTGCCAGCAGCTCTAGCGGGGGGACCCAAGAGACCCAGTACTTC
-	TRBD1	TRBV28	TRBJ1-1	CASRPTGGRSEAFF	TGTGCCAGCAGACCTACAGGGGGAAGGTCTGAAGCTTTCTTT
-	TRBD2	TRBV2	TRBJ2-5	CASSVSGRPETQYF	TGTGCCAGCAGTGTGAGCGGGAGACCGGAGACCCAGTACTTC
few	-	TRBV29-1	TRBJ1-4	CSVRDSTVLFF	TGCAGCGTCCGTGACTCTACGGTGCTGTTTTTT
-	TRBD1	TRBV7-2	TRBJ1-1	CASSSPGQGHTEAFF	TGTGCCAGCAGCTCCCCGGGACAGGGCCACACTGAAGCTTTCTTT
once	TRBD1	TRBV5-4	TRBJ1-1	CASSLGGGTGSGTEAFF	TGTGCCAGCAGCTTGGGCGGAGGGACAGGAAGTGGCACTGAAGCTTTCTTT